A single sample is the source of the 32 T cell receptor beta chains below, sequenced in a study of PD-1 blockade in classical Hodgkin lymphoma (dated by TCRdb to the early 2020s). This sample's time point label indicates: cycle 2 day 1 (C2D1) of nivolumab. Every trial patient had relapsed following autologous stem cell transplantation, and prior brentuximab vedotin exposure was what differed among cohorts A, B and C. The library was prepared using the immunoSEQ multiplex PCR assay. Sourced from immuneACCESS, this table was stored by TCRdb with only in-frame sequences that have V and J called. A share of the clones is absent; for the studies checked, an unresolved V gene accounts for under half, and the remainder has no known explanation. This sample lists more than 25,000 clones; more than 65% were detected once. The top ten clonotypes cover about 4% of the sample. The sequencing here drew on peripheral blood mononuclear cells (PBMCs), taken before the second cycle of nivolumab. Source of these receptors: a human donor with classical Hodgkin lymphoma.

The genes are TRBV5-1 and TRBJ2-2; weak D call: TRBD1 (5 bases). V was pared by 0 bases and J by 4 bases, with 16 bases between. The CDR3 runs to 17 residues. Germline V CDR1 and CDR2: SGHRS, YFSETQ. CDR3 in DNA: TGCGCCAGCAGCTTGGACGATCGCAGGGTACCCACCGGGGAGCTGTTTTTT. This translates into CASSLDDRRVPTGELFF.

There are a few counts of this clone. The V gene is TRBV7-6, the J gene TRBJ2-7, with D tentatively TRBD1 or TRBD2 (5 bases each). The V gene lost 6 bases and the J gene lost 2 bases, with 14 bases spanning the gap. The CDR3 has 14 amino acids. CDR1 SGHVS and CDR2 FNYEAQ come from the germline V gene. The CDR3 protein is CASSPGTGAYEQYF. CDR3 in DNA: TGTGCCAGCAGTCCCGGGACCGGAGCCTACGAGCAGTACTTC.

This clone was counted between two and nine times. The V call is TRBV4-3, the J call TRBJ1-1; D ambiguous. The CDR3 sequence is 14 residues long. Germline CDR1 and CDR2: LGHNA and YSLEER. V lost 0 bases, J lost 1 base, and 6 bases lay in between. CDR3 DNA sequence: TGCGCCAGCAGCCAAGATCTGGAGAACACTGAAGCTTTCTTT. This encodes CASSQDLENTEAFF.

The chain joins TRBV19 to TRBJ2-7, with D uncertain. This CDR3 spans 15 amino acids. CDR1 and CDR2 from the germline V gene are LNHDA and SQIVND (reference sequence). The V end was cut by 4 bases, the J end by 6 bases, with 19 bases between. CDR3 nucleotides: TGTGCCAGTAGTAGGTCGCACACTACCCTCTCCGAGCAGTACTTC. Translating it yields CASSRSHTTLSEQYF. Full variable domain (rest looked up from reference TRBV19 and TRBJ2-7): DGGITQSPKYLFRKEGQNVTLSCEQNLNHDAMYWYRQDPGQGLRLIYYSQIVNDFQKGDIAEGYSVSREKKESFPLTVTSAQKNPTAFYLCASSRSHTTLSEQYFGPGTRLTVT.

The rearrangement joins TRBV5-1 to TRBJ1-1, with 10 bases that match TRBD1. The junction had 7 bases not matched to a gene; V was cut back by 4 bases and J by 4 bases. The CDR3 consists of 15 residues. The V gene's germline CDR1 is SGHRS and CDR2 YFSETQ. CDR3 in amino acids: CASSRTGGVGTEAFF. The CDR3 region has the DNA TGCGCCAGCAGCAGGACAGGGGGTGTGGGCACTGAAGCTTTCTTT.

This clone was seen once. The chain carries TRBV30 and TRBJ1-6; D is possibly TRBD1 (5 bases). CDR1 GTSNPN and CDR2 SVGIG come from the germline V gene (reference sequence). The V and J ends lost 8 bases and 7 bases respectively, with 12 bases between them. This CDR3 region has 12 residues. The CDR3 protein is CAQTWGNSPLHF. DNA of the CDR3: TGTGCCCAAACCTGGGGGAATTCACCCCTCCACTTT.

This clone showed up just a few times. The chain links TRBV18 to TRBJ1-1; D is possibly TRBD1 (5 bases). The V end was cut by 5 bases, the J end by 1 base, with 8 bases between. The CDR3 covers 13 residues. Germline V lookup: CDR1 KGHSH, CDR2 LQKENI. The DNA for the CDR3 is TGTGCCAGCTCATCAGACAGGAACACTGAAGCTTTCTTT. This sequence encodes CASSSDRNTEAFF.

This sequence joins TRBV10-2 and TRBJ2-5; TRBD1 matches 10 bases. The CDR3 length is 15 residues. CDR1 is WSHSY, CDR2 SAAADI, per germline. J was trimmed by 1 base and V by 7 bases; bases with no gene match: 6. CDR3 region: CASTSGTGVQETQYF. In DNA, the CDR3 is TGCGCCAGCACCTCCGGGACAGGGGTCCAAGAGACCCAGTACTTC.

This sequence joins TRBV7-9 and TRBJ2-7; D is unresolved. CDR1 and CDR2 from the germline V gene are SEHNR and FQNEAQ (reference sequence). The CDR3 extends over 11 amino acids. Trimming took off 1 base at V and 4 bases at J, with 2 bases between the two ends. The CDR3 protein is CASSLVYEQYF. In nucleotides, the CDR3 is TGTGCCAGCAGCTTAGTTTACGAGCAGTACTTC.

The chain couples TRBV9 to TRBJ2-3; possible D gene TRBD2, 6 bases. The length of the CDR3 is 16 residues. Germline assignment: CDR1 SGDLS and CDR2 YYNGEE. The germline V and J ends were trimmed by 2 bases and 4 bases, with 17 bases remaining between them. Written as DNA, the CDR3 is TGTGCCAGCAGCGTCAACCCCGGGACTCAGGCAGATACGCAGTATTTT. As protein: CASSVNPGTQADTQYF.

CDR3 amino acids: CASSRLEGALDEQYF. For the CDR3, the DNA is TGTGCCAGCAGTCGACTGGAGGGGGCATTGGACGAGCAGTACTTC. The rearrangement uses TRBV28 and TRBJ2-7, with D possibly matching TRBD1 (7 bases). Trimming shortened V by 5 bases and J by 5 bases, and 19 bases separated the two germline ends. CDR1 MDHEN and CDR2 SYDVKM come from the germline V gene. This CDR3 has 15 amino acids. The full variable domain, with the rest looked up from reference TRBV28 and TRBJ2-7, is DVKVTQSSRYLVKRTGEKVFLECVQDMDHENMFWYRQDPGLGLRLIYFSYDVKMKEKGDIPEGYSVSREKKERFSLILESASTNQTSMYLCASSRLEGALDEQYFGPGTRLTVT.

This clone was seen only a few times. The chain recombines TRBV18 with TRBJ2-5, with D possibly TRBD1 on 5 matching bases. The CDR3 spans 16 residues. Germline V gene sequence: CDR1 KGHSH, CDR2 LQKENI. V gave up 2 bases and J gave up 0 bases, with 13 bases separating them. The CDR3 DNA reads as TGTGCCAGCTCACCAAGTAGTAGGGGATACCAAGAGACCCAGTACTTC. The encoded protein is CASSPSSRGYQETQYF.

This chain joins TRBV2 and TRBJ2-7; possible D gene TRBD1, 6 bases. The ends were cut back, 2 bases at V and 3 bases at J, with 14 bases in the middle. Germline lookup yields CDR1 SNHLY and CDR2 FYNNEI. The CDR3 covers 15 residues. In DNA, the CDR3 is TGTGCCAGCAGTGAACATCAGGGCAGGGGCTACGAGCAGTACTTC. This encodes CASSEHQGRGYEQYF.

The chain uses TRBV7-2 and TRBJ2-1, with 12 bases aligning to TRBD2. The CDR3 spans 16 residues. The germline V gene encodes CDR1 SGHTA and CDR2 FQGNSA. With 5 bases clipped from V and 4 bases from J, the junction kept 6 bases outside the gene matches. CDR3 residues: CASSPSGRAAYNEQFF. In nucleotides, the CDR3 is TGTGCCAGCAGCCCTAGCGGGAGGGCCGCGTACAATGAGCAGTTCTTC.

The V and J genes are TRBV7-2 and TRBJ1-1; D gene unclear. This CDR3 has 13 amino acids. V shed 3 bases and J shed 3 bases, with 8 bases lying between them. In germline, CDR1 is SGHTA, CDR2 FQGNSA. The CDR3 region is CASSFSQDTEAFF. The CDR3 nucleotides read TGTGCCAGCAGCTTCAGTCAGGACACTGAAGCTTTCTTT.

The chain links TRBV27 to TRBJ2-5, with D possibly being TRBD1 (6 bases). The germline gives CDR1 MNHEY, CDR2 SMNVEV (reference sequence). The CDR3 length is 14 residues. Deletions cut 6 bases from V and 1 base from J, with 12 bases between. CDR3 nucleotides: TGTGCCAGCAGCCTACTAGGGGGCCAAGAGACCCAGTACTTC. This sequence encodes CASSLLGGQETQYF.

This clone was counted between two and nine times. The chain combines TRBV15 with TRBJ1-1; TRBD1 matches at 9 bases. The V gene's germline CDR1 is LNHNV and CDR2 YYDKDF (reference sequence). The CDR3 spans 13 residues. V shed 3 bases and J 7 bases; nucleotides not matched to a gene: 3. The chain's CDR3 is CATSSRQGDEAFF. The CDR3 DNA follows: TGTGCCACCAGCAGCCGACAGGGGGATGAAGCTTTCTTT.

The chain uses TRBV19 and TRBJ1-2; tentative D call: TRBD1 (5 bases). The V gene's germline CDR1 is LNHDA and CDR2 SQIVND (reference sequence). The CDR3 loop spans 17 amino acids. V lost 3 bases and J lost 5, with 22 bases in between. CDR3 bases: TGTGCCAGTAGTATGGGACGTAATTGGGACCCTTCTTATGGCTACACCTTC. Its protein is CASSMGRNWDPSYGYTF.

The V call is TRBV27, the J call TRBJ2-7; weak D call: TRBD2 (5 bases). The CDR3 is made up of 13 amino acids. V shed 7 bases and J shed 3 bases, with 13 bases lying between them. From germline, CDR1 is MNHEY and CDR2 SMNVEV (reference sequence). The CDR3 reads CASKSGSYYEQYF. CDR3 DNA sequence: TGTGCCAGCAAGAGCGGCTCCTACTACGAGCAGTACTTC.

The J gene is TRBJ1-5, the V gene TRBV19, with a possible D match to TRBD1 (6 bases). Between the trimmed V and J ends, which lost 8 bases and 11 bases, there was a span of 19 bases. The CDR3 contains 13 residues. CDR1 and CDR2 (germline): LNHDA, SQIVND (reference sequence). This CDR3 reads CASLDRGASAQHF. CDR3 in DNA: TGTGCCAGTTTAGATCGGGGGGCCTCAGCCCAGCATTTT.

This clone has a handful of counts. The chain joins TRBV5-1 to TRBJ2-5, with D unclear. Germline CDR1 is SGHRS and CDR2 is YFSETQ. The CDR3 loop spans 11 amino acids. Trimming pared 1 base from V and 4 bases from J, leaving 2 bases between. For the CDR3, the DNA is TGCGCCAGCAGCTTGTCAGAGACCCAGTACTTC. Its protein product is CASSLSETQYF.

This clone was seen once. CDR3 protein: CANHFFLKAPYNEQFF. Here the CDR3 DNA reads TGTGCCAACCACTTTTTTCTCAAGGCTCCCTACAATGAGCAGTTCTTC. J is TRBJ2-1 and V is TRBV19; no definite D call. The CDR3 runs 16 residues. From germline, CDR1 is LNHDA and CDR2 SQIVND (reference sequence). Trimming removed 10 bases at V and 2 bases at J, with 21 bases between.

This chain uses TRBV10-3 with TRBJ2-1; 7 nucleotides agree with TRBD2. The germline gives CDR1 ENHRY, CDR2 SYGVKD. V lost 8 bases to trimming and J lost 7 bases; unmatched junction nucleotides: 8. The CDR3 consists of 13 residues. CDR3 nucleotides: TGTGCCATCGGCGGGAGTCTGAAGAATGAGCAGTTCTTC. Its translation is CAIGGSLKNEQFF.

The chain has TRBV11-2 and TRBJ1-6; 7 nucleotides match TRBD1. Germline CDR1 and CDR2: SGHAT and FQNNGV. Trimming at V came to 5 bases and at J to 5 bases, leaving 6 bases not matched to a gene. The CDR3 has 15 amino acids. The CDR3 bases are TGTGCCAGCAGCCCGGGGGGACAGAATAATTCACCCCTCCACTTT. It codes for CASSPGGQNNSPLHF.

V is TRBV18 and J is TRBJ1-5; D perhaps matches TRBD1 (6 bases). From germline, CDR1 is KGHSH and CDR2 LQKENI. Trimming took off 4 bases at V and 2 bases at J, with 9 bases between the two ends. This CDR3 has 14 residues. CDR3 amino acids: CASSLSGGNQPQHF. DNA of the CDR3: TGTGCCAGCTCACTATCAGGGGGCAATCAGCCCCAGCATTTT.

The V gene is TRBV9, the J gene TRBJ2-1; 7 nucleotides line up with TRBD2. Germline V lookup: CDR1 SGDLS, CDR2 YYNGEE. J gave up 4 bases and V 3 bases, and 4 bases lay outside the gene matches. This CDR3 spans 14 amino acids. In nucleotides, the CDR3 is TGTGCCAGCAGCGGGAGCGGGGCGTACAATGAGCAGTTCTTC. It translates to CASSGSGAYNEQFF.

The chain links TRBV29-1 to TRBJ2-3, with TRBD2 matching over 9 bases. CDR3 size: 18 residues. Per the germline V gene, CDR1 is SQVTM and CDR2 is ANQGSEA. V dropped 0 bases and J dropped 6; count of bases not matched to a gene: 16. In DNA form, the CDR3 reads TGCAGCGTTGAAGAGAGGCTAGCGGGGCTCTCGCGGGAGGATACGCAGTATTTT. Protein: CSVEERLAGLSREDTQYF.

V gene TRBV10-1 combines with J gene TRBJ1-1; TRBD1 might be the D (5 bases). The CDR3 contains 17 residues. Germline V gives CDR1 WNHNN, CDR2 SYGVQD (reference sequence). Trimming removed 4 bases from V and 0 bases from J, with 18 bases in between. CDR3 amino acids: CASSATGPLFLNTEAFF. The DNA for the CDR3 is TGCGCCAGCAGTGCCACAGGCCCTCTATTCTTGAACACTGAAGCTTTCTTT.

The chain uses TRBV5-8 and TRBJ2-7; 7 nucleotides agree with TRBD2. V dropped 4 bases and J dropped 7; count of bases not matched to a gene: 5. CDR1 SGHTS and CDR2 YDEGEE come from the germline V gene. The CDR3 spans 12 residues. This CDR3 reads CASSVGGREQYF. The CDR3 DNA is TGTGCCAGCAGCGTCGGGGGGAGAGAGCAGTACTTC.

The J gene is TRBJ2-2, the V gene TRBV30, with 12 bases identical to TRBD1. CDR1 is GTSNPN, CDR2 SVGIG, per germline (reference sequence). The CDR3 contains 15 residues. The V segment lost 3 bases and the J segment 6 bases; nucleotides outside the gene matches: 5. CDR3 nucleotides: TGTGCCTGGAGCTTGGGACAGGGGGCTGCCGGGGAGCTGTTTTTT. Translated: CAWSLGQGAAGELFF.

The CDR3 DNA is TGTGCCAGCAGCTCGCCCACAGGGTTCGGAACAGATACGCAGTATTTT. It is translated as CASSSPTGFGTDTQYF. V gene TRBV7-9 combines with J gene TRBJ2-3, with a possible D match to TRBD1 (6 bases). The germline V gene has CDR1 SEHNR and CDR2 FQNEAQ (reference sequence). Trimming stripped 4 bases from V and 3 bases from J, with 17 bases between. The CDR3 spans 16 residues.

CDR3 residues: CASRRGEREAFF. CDR3 sequence (DNA): TGTGCCAGTAGACGAGGGGAGCGTGAAGCTTTCTTT. The chain employs TRBV19 and TRBJ1-1, with D maybe TRBD1 (5 bases). Germline V lookup: CDR1 LNHDA, CDR2 SQIVND (reference sequence). This CDR3 comprises 12 residues. The V end lost 6 bases, the J end lost 7 bases, and 12 bases lay between the germline ends. The whole variable domain, filled in from reference TRBV19 and TRBJ1-1, reads DGGITQSPKYLFRKEGQNVTLSCEQNLNHDAMYWYRQDPGQGLRLIYYSQIVNDFQKGDIAEGYSVSREKKESFPLTVTSAQKNPTAFYLCASRRGEREAFFGQGTRLTVV.